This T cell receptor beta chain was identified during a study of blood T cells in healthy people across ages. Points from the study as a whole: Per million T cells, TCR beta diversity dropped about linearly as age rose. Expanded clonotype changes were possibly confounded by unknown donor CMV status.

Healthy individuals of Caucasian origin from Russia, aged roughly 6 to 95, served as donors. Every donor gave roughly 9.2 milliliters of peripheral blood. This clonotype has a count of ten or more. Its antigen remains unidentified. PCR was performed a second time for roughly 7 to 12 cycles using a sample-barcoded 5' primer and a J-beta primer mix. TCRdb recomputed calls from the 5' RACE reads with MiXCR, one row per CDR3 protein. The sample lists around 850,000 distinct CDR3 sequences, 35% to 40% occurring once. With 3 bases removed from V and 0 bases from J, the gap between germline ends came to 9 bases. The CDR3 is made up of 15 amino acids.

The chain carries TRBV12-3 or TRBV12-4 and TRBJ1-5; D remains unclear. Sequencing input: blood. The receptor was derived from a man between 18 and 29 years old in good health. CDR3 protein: CASSLAGNSNQPQHF. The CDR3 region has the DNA TGTGCCAGCAGTTTGGCTGGAAATAGCAATCAGCCCCAGCATTTT.